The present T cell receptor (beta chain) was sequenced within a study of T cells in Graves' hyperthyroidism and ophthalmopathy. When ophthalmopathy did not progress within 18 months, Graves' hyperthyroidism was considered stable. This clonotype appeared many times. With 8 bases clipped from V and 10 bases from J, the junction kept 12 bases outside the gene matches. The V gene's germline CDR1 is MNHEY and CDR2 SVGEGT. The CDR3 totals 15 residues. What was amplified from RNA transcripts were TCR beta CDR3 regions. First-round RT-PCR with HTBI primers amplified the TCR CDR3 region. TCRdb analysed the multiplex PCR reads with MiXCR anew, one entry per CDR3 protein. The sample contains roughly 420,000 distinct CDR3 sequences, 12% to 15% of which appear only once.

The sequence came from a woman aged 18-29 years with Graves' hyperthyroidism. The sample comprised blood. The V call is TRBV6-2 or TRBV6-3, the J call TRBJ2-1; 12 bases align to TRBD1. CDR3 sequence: CASGPKGQGASEQFF. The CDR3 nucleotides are TGTGCCAGCGGTCCAAAGGGACAGGGGGCTTCGGAGCAGTTCTTC.